Below, one T cell receptor beta chain is given with its context. Its antigen is not identified. The length of the CDR3 is 15 residues. Per the germline V gene, CDR1 is SEHNR and CDR2 is FQNEAQ (reference sequence). The V end lost 5 bases, the J end lost 8 bases, and 18 bases lay between the germline ends. The data were produced by immunoSEQ multiplex PCR, yet TCRdb's version contains in-frame clones alone and is incomplete. In the table there are some 150,000 clones, around 93% of which are singletons. This sample is part of a study of T cell responses to AZD1222 COVID-19 vaccine. Across the study: Second-dose timings of about 4 or about 12 weeks were pooled. The study's findings and limits: There were mostly white British donors and more females than males, and clonal diversity was possibly underestimated. Reportedly, nearly half of unique spike TCRs recognized epitopes outside B.1.351/B.1.1.7 mutations. Along spike, vaccine-associated CD4 TCRs were found throughout, with dominance at 160-218 and 743-854.

The chain combines TRBV7-9 with TRBJ1-4; a weak D match, TRBD1 (5 bases). This TCR was recovered from an adult in good health. Sequenced material: peripheral blood, taken on day 0 of AZD1222 vaccination. The CDR3 coding sequence is TGTGCCAGCAGCAGAAAGGCCAGGGAGGACGAAAAACTGTTTTTT. This gives the protein CASSRKAREDEKLFF.